This T cell receptor (beta chain) was found in a study of OX40 agonist ivuxolimab in advanced cancers. Study overall: Participants averaged approximately 65 years of age (range about 23 to 80) and were 75% to 90% male.

Measured with immunoSEQ multiplex PCR; TCRdb has only the in-frame clones, and not every one. The table records 60,000 to 85,000 clones, around 92% of them present only once. The CDR3 consists of 15 residues. Germline values: CDR1 SGHTA, CDR2 FQGNSA. Trimming left V 3 bases short and J 6 bases short, with 17 bases between. This receptor was identified in an adult with an advanced solid tumor such as melanoma, head and neck, liver or kidney cancer. The chain links TRBV7-2 to TRBJ1-2, with TRBD1 as a possible D gene (5 bases). The specimen was CD4+ or CD8+ T cells sorted from blood, collected in a trial of the OX40 agonist ivuxolimab. The DNA for the CDR3 is TGTGCCAGCAGCTTCTGGGGAGGGGATCCCAATGGCTACACCTTC. It specifies CASSFWGGDPNGYTF.